The 11 T cell receptor beta chains in this list originate from one sample, sequenced in a study of early T cells in non-severe SARS-CoV-2 infection. TCRdb analysed the 5' RACE reads with MiXCR anew, one entry per CDR3 protein. The sample has some 30,000 distinct CDR3 sequences, roughly 6.6% seen once. Sequenced sample: whole blood. These TCRs come from an adult who was a healthcare worker with PCR-confirmed SARS-CoV-2 infection or an uninfected control (not recorded which).

This clonotype was seen ten or more times. This chain links TRBV27 with TRBJ2-7; 11 nucleotides align to TRBD2. After removal of 6 bases from V and 5 bases from J, the junction contained 9 bases not matched to a gene. CDR1 MNHEY and CDR2 SMNVEV come from the germline V gene (reference sequence). The CDR3 extends over 15 amino acids. Here the CDR3 reads CASSRTGTSGHEQYF. For the CDR3, the DNA is TGTGCCAGCAGCCGAACCGGGACTAGCGGTCACGAGCAGTACTTC.

The sample holds many counts of this clonotype. The V gene is TRBV11-3, the J gene TRBJ1-1; D call uncertain. V was pared by 6 bases and J by 0 bases, with 8 bases between. There are 13 residues in the CDR3. The germline V gene encodes CDR1 SGHNT and CDR2 YENEEA. CDR3 region: CASSGLMNTEAFF. Written as DNA, the CDR3 is TGTGCCAGCAGTGGACTGATGAACACTGAAGCTTTCTTT.

This clonotype has at least ten counts. V gene TRBV28 combines with J gene TRBJ2-4; maybe TRBD1 (6 bases). The CDR3 has 17 amino acids. Germline V gene lookup returns CDR1 MDHEN and CDR2 SYDVKM. V lost 5 bases and J 0 bases, leaving 17 bases between the germline ends. CDR3 nucleotides: TGTGCCAGCAGTCCCATGGGGGCGCACCTAGCCAAAAACATTCAGTACTTC. It codes for CASSPMGAHLAKNIQYF.

This clonotype was seen more than once but under ten times. The J gene is TRBJ1-5, the V gene TRBV30; TRBD1 matches 7 bases. The germline CDR1 and CDR2 sequences are GTSNPN and SVGIG (reference sequence). The V segment lost 5 bases and the J segment 6 bases; nucleotides outside the gene matches: 10. The CDR3 loop spans 14 amino acids. The CDR3 bases are TGTGCCTGGGGGAGTAGGGGGCACGGTCAGCCCCAGCATTTT. Protein product: CAWGSRGHGQPQHF.

There are many counts of this clonotype. This chain joins TRBV6-6 and TRBJ1-1; 8 nucleotides align to TRBD1. The junction had 9 bases not matched to a gene; V was cut back by 2 bases and J by 1 base. The CDR3 length is 17 residues. Germline V CDR1 and CDR2: MNHNY, SVGAGI (reference sequence). The CDR3 loop is CASSYTGQGIPNTEAFF. In nucleotides, the CDR3 is TGTGCCAGCAGTTACACCGGACAGGGAATACCGAACACTGAAGCTTTCTTT.

This clonotype was detected a few times. The rearrangement links TRBV20-1 to TRBJ1-2; D is possibly TRBD1 (5 bases). Per germline, CDR1 DFQATT and CDR2 SNEGSKA (reference sequence). V lost 5 bases to trimming and J lost 4 bases, with 17 bases between them. The CDR3 is 14 amino acids. CDR3 DNA sequence: TGCAGTGCTCTTTCGGGACTCCGAGCCTATGGCTACACCTTC. Encoded protein: CSALSGLRAYGYTF.

V usage is TRBV20-1 and J usage is TRBJ1-1; TRBD1 is a possible D gene (5 bases). CDR1 and CDR2 from the germline V gene are DFQATT and SNEGSKA (reference sequence). V was cut by 0 bases and J by 9 bases, with 23 bases left in between. The length of the CDR3 is 16 residues. CDR3 sequence reads: CSARDEIRGSLTKAFF. The CDR3, as DNA: TGCAGTGCTAGAGATGAGATAAGGGGATCTCTTACCAAAGCTTTCTTT.

This clonotype was picked up a small number of times. The chain couples TRBV12-3 or TRBV12-4 to TRBJ2-6; D remains ambiguous. CDR3 length equals 15 residues. V was cut by 4 bases and J by 0 bases, with 7 bases left in between. The CDR3 bases are TGTGCCAGCAGTTGGACCGGCTCTGGGGCCAACGTCCTGACTTTC. Translation: CASSWTGSGANVLTF.

This clonotype came up many times. This chain uses TRBV12-3 or TRBV12-4 with TRBJ2-7, with D possibly being TRBD1 (5 bases). V lost 2 bases to trimming and J lost 7 bases, with 9 bases between them. The CDR3 contains 12 residues. CDR3 region: CASSLQGLEQYF. In DNA form, the CDR3 reads TGTGCCAGCAGTTTACAGGGTTTAGAGCAGTACTTC.

Note on this clonotype: This clone may be a read error of a much larger clone one base away. The rearrangement links TRBV3-1 to TRBJ2-2; tentatively, D is TRBD2 (5 bases). The germline gives CDR1 LGHDT, CDR2 YNNKEL (reference sequence). This CDR3 has 16 amino acids. The CDR3 sequence: CSSSQETGSNTGELFF. The DNA of the CDR3 is TGTTCCAGCAGCCAAGAAACGGGGTCTAACACCGGGGAGCTGTTTTTT.

This clonotype came up many times. CDR3 bases: TGTGCCAGCAGCCCCCCCCAGGGACATGGCTACACCTTC. This gives the protein CASSPPQGHGYTF. V gene TRBV5-4 combines with J gene TRBJ1-2; a possible D gene is TRBD1 (5 bases). This CDR3 is built from 13 residues. V lost 4 bases and J 6 bases, leaving 13 bases between the germline ends. Germline V gene sequence: CDR1 SGHNT, CDR2 YYREEE (reference sequence).